The text below deals with one T cell receptor (beta chain). Its antigen is currently unknown. Treatment described: oral pan-JAK inhibitor, 5-10 mg twice daily. After isolation, RNA underwent reverse transcription to generate cDNA as the sequencing template. Some clones are missing from TCRdb's copy, which holds only in-frame ones; the method was immunoSEQ multiplex PCR. This table has 95,000 to 100,000 clones, about 58% appearing once. The CDR3 runs to 11 residues. V lost 4 bases and J lost 7, with 8 bases in between. Per germline, CDR1 MDHEN and CDR2 SYDVKM. The data stem from a study of CD8+ T cells in alopecia areata. Overall study: Treatment with tofacitinib (6 to 18 months) was followed by 6 months off drug.

Regarding the study as a whole: Tofacitinib produced a significant decrease in scalp clonality and in expanded CD8+ clones among the top 100. Scalp repertoires also include resident alphabeta T cells from normal skin. Tofacitinib did not eliminate many expanded lesional clones from scalp or blood.

The sequence was collected from a human donor with alopecia areata. This specimen consisted of CD8+ T cells sorted from blood, obtained at week 4, from a patient treated with tofacitinib. The J gene is TRBJ2-7, the V gene TRBV28, with D unresolved. CDR3 nucleotides: TGTGCCAGCAGTTACCTACGGGAGCAGTACTTC. It translates to CASSYLREQYF.